Sequencing of this T cell receptor beta chain was carried out in a study of cytomegalovirus exposure and HLA in healthy donors. The CDR3 spans 15 residues. The germline V gene encodes CDR1 SGHNT and CDR2 YYREEE (reference sequence). Researchers ran the PCR with 60 Vbeta and 13 Jbeta primers. Profiling relied on immunoSEQ multiplex PCR, and the TCRdb table lists in-frame clones only, not all of them. This repertoire shows roughly 140,000 clones, approximately 82% found once; its top ten account for 9.7%. Points on this clone: Antigen specificity is unknown. A junction boundary mismatches the germline segment, possibly from a read error.

Study results and caveats: Data from an earlier analysis indicated that most TCR beta V segments were productive either about 90% or about 30% of the time.

The sequencing input was PBMCs. The chain links TRBV5-4 to TRBJ2-5, with a possible D match to TRBD1 (6 bases). This TCR derives from a woman between 55 and 75 years old in good health and CMV-seropositive. As DNA, the CDR3 is TGTGCCAGCAGCTTGGACTCCCAGGGGCAAGAGGCCCAGTACTTC. This translates into CASSLDSQGQEAQYF.